This TCR beta chain was captured by sequencing in a study of OX40 agonist ivuxolimab in advanced cancers. Whole-study context: Patients received ivuxolimab, an agonistic anti-OX40 (CD134) antibody.

This clone appeared a single time. The antigen is undetermined. Prior autoimmune disease or systemic immunosuppression barred patients. The method was immunoSEQ multiplex PCR; TCRdb's version includes in-frame clones alone and lacks a portion of them. Of roughly 15,000 clones in the sample, around 90% are singletons; the top ten hold roughly 70%. The junction had 2 bases not matched to a gene; V was cut back by 3 bases and J by 4 bases. Per germline, CDR1 SGHNT and CDR2 YENEEA. The CDR3 loop spans 15 amino acids. Points from the study as a whole: On average, a greater number of expanded clones characterised CD8+ T cells relative to CD4+.

This receptor was taken from an adult with an advanced solid tumor such as melanoma, head and neck, liver or kidney cancer. The sample in question was CD4+ or CD8+ T cells sorted from blood, obtained in a trial of the OX40 agonist ivuxolimab. The genes are TRBV11-3 and TRBJ2-7; TRBD2 agrees at 14 bases. CDR3: CASSFGLAGGYEQYF. For the CDR3, the DNA is TGTGCCAGCAGCTTCGGACTAGCGGGAGGTTACGAGCAGTACTTC.